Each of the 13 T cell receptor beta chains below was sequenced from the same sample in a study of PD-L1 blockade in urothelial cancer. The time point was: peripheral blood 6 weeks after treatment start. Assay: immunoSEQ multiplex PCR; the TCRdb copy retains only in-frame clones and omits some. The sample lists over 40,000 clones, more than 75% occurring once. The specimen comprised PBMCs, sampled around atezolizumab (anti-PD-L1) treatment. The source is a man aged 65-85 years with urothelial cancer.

CDR3 nucleotide sequence: TGTGCCAGCAGTAATGGGGGGTTGTACTACGAGCAGTACTTC. Protein product: CASSNGGLYYEQYF. The chain recombines TRBV6-5 with TRBJ2-7; weak D call: TRBD2 (6 bases). V lost 5 bases and J 3 bases, leaving 14 bases between the germline ends. This CDR3 contains 14 residues. Germline V gene lookup returns CDR1 MNHEY and CDR2 SVGAGI.

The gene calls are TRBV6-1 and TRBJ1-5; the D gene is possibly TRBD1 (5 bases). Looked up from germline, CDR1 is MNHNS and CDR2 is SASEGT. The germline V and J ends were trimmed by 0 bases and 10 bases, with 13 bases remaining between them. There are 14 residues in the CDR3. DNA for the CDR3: TGTGCCAGCAGTGAAGCGTGGGGGGGACGACCCCAGCATTTT. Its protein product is CASSEAWGGRPQHF.

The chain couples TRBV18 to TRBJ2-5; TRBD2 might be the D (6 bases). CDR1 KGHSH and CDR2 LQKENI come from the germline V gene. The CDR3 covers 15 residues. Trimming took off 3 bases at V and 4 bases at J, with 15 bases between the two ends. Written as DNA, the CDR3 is TGTGCCAGCTCACCGTTGGGCGGGACCTCAGAGACCCAGTACTTC. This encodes CASSPLGGTSETQYF.

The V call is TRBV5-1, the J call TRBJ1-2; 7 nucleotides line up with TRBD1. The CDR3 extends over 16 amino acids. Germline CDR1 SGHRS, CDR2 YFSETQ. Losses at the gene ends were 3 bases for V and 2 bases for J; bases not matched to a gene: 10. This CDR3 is CASSSGRDSLNYGYTF. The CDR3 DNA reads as TGCGCCAGCAGCTCCGGCCGGGACAGCCTAAACTATGGCTACACCTTC.

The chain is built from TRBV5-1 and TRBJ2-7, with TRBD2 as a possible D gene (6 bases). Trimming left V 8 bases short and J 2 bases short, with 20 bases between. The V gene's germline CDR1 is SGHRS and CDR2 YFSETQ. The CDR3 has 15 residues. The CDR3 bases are TGCGCCAGTTCCAGTGAGGCGGGATCCACCTACGAGCAGTACTTC. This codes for CASSSEAGSTYEQYF.

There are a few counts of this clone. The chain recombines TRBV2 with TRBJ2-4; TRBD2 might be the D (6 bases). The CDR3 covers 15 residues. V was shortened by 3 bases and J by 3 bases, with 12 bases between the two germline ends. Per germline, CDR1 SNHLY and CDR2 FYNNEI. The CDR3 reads CASSERRGHKNIQYF. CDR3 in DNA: TGTGCCAGCAGTGAGAGGAGGGGCCACAAAAACATTCAGTACTTC. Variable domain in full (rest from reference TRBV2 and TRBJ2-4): EPEVTQTPSHQVTQMGQEVILRCVPISNHLYFYWYRQILGQKVEFLVSFYNNEISEKSEIFDDQFSVERPDGSNFTLKIRSTKLEDSAMYFCASSERRGHKNIQYFGAGTRLSVL.

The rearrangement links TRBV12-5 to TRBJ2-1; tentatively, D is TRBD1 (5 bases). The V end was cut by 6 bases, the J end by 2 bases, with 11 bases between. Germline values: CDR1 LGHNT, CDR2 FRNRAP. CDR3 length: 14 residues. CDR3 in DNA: TGTGCTAGTGGCTCAGGGTCGGCCTACAATGAGCAGTTCTTC. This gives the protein CASGSGSAYNEQFF.

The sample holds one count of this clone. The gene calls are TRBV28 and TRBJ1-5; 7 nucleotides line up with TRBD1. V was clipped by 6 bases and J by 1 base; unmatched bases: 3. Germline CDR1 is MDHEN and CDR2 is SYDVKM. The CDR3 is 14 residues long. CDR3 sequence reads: CASRVQGSNQPQHF. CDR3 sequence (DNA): TGTGCCAGCAGGGTACAGGGGAGCAATCAGCCCCAGCATTTT.

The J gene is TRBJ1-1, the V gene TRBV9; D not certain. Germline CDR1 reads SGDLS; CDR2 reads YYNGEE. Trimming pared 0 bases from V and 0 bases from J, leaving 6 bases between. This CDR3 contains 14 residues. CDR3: CASSVDSLNTEAFF. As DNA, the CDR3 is TGTGCCAGCAGCGTAGATAGTTTGAACACTGAAGCTTTCTTT.

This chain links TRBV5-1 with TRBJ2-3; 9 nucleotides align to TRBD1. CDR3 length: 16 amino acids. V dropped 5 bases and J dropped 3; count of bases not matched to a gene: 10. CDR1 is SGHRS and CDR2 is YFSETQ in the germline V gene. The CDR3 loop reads CASRGLGTGLTDTQYF. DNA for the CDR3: TGCGCCAGCAGAGGGCTCGGGACAGGGTTAACAGATACGCAGTATTTT.

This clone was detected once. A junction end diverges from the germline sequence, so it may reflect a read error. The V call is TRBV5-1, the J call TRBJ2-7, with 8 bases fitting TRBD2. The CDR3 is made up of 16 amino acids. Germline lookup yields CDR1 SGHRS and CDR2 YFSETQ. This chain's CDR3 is CASRLGPLSGSYEQYF. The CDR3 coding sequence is TGCGCCAGCCGCTTGGGCCCGCTAAGCGGGAGCTACGAGCAGTACTTC. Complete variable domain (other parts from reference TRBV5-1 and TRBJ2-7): KAGVTQTPRYLIKTRGQQVTLSCSPISGHRSVSWYQQTPGQGLQFLFEYFSETQRNKGNFPGRFSGRQFSNSRSEMNVSTLELGDSALYLCASRLGPLSGSYEQYFGPGTRLTVT.

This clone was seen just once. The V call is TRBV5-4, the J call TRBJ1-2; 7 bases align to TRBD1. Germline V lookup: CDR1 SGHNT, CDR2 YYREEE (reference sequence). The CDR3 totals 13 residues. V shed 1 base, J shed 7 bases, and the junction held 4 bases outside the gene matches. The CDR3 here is CASSLTGVAGYTF. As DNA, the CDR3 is TGTGCCAGCAGCTTGACAGGGGTTGCTGGCTACACCTTC.

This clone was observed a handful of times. The chain's CDR3 is CAWDRGYEKLFF. For the CDR3, the DNA is TGTGCCTGGGACAGGGGCTATGAAAAACTGTTTTTT. This chain uses TRBV30 with TRBJ1-4, with 8 bases matching TRBD1. Germline V lookup: CDR1 GTSNPN, CDR2 SVGIG (reference sequence). This CDR3 region has 12 residues. J gave up 6 bases and V 5 bases, and 2 bases lay outside the gene matches.